These 26 T cell receptor beta chains came from one sample sequenced in a study of PD-1 blockade in mismatch repair-deficient tumors. The data were produced by immunoSEQ multiplex PCR, yet TCRdb's version contains in-frame clones alone and is incomplete. This table has some 66,000 clones, about nine tenths appearing once. Sequences were derived from peripheral blood, sampled 52 weeks after starting pembrolizumab. Every receptor here comes from an adult with mismatch repair-deficient cancer.

This chain connects TRBV4-1 to TRBJ1-4; TRBD1 might be the D (5 bases). V shed 1 base and J shed 7 bases, with 13 bases lying between them. CDR1 is MGHRA, CDR2 YSYEKL, per germline. The CDR3 has 15 amino acids. Here the CDR3 DNA reads TGCGCCAGCAGCCAAGTCCCTGACAGAGGTGAAAAACTGTTTTTT. This sequence encodes CASSQVPDRGEKLFF.

This clone was seen a few times. V and J are TRBV7-9 and TRBJ2-7, with D possibly being TRBD1 (5 bases). The V gene lost 0 bases and the J gene lost 3 bases, with 6 bases spanning the gap. Germline CDR1 and CDR2: SEHNR and FQNEAQ (reference sequence). The CDR3 sequence is 13 residues long. The CDR3 sequence: CASSLAQGYEQYF. DNA of the CDR3: TGTGCCAGCAGCTTAGCGCAGGGCTACGAGCAGTACTTC.

The V and J genes are TRBV25-1 and TRBJ2-1, with 8 bases matching TRBD1. With 6 bases clipped from V and 3 bases from J, the junction kept 4 bases outside the gene matches. Germline lookup yields CDR1 MGHDK and CDR2 SYGVNS. The CDR3 spans 14 residues. The CDR3 is CASRRQGNYNEQFF. For the CDR3, the DNA is TGTGCCAGCAGGAGACAGGGGAACTACAATGAGCAGTTCTTC. Full variable domain (remainder filled in from reference TRBV25-1 and TRBJ2-1): EADIYQTPRYLVIGTGKKITLECSQTMGHDKMYWYQQDPGMELHLIHYSYGVNSTEKGDLSSESTVSRIRTEHFPLTLESARPSHTSQYLCASRRQGNYNEQFFGPGTRLTVL.

About this clone itself: The junction and the germline gene differ at one end; a read error may be behind it. The V call is TRBV18, the J call TRBJ2-1; tentative D call: TRBD2 (6 bases). The CDR3 is 12 residues long. In germline, CDR1 is KGHSH, CDR2 LQKENI. The CDR3 DNA reads TGCCCGCGGGAAAGGGATCACAATGAGCAGTTCTTC. Its translation: CPRERDHNEQFF.

The chain employs TRBV6-1 and TRBJ1-1; D gene uncertain. The CDR3 length is 14 residues. V gave up 4 bases and J gave up 0 bases, with 9 bases separating them. Germline-derived CDR1 and CDR2 are MNHNS and SASEGT. CDR3 sequence reads: CASSGTVLNTEAFF. DNA of the CDR3: TGTGCCAGCAGTGGAACAGTCCTGAACACTGAAGCTTTCTTT.

The rearrangement joins TRBV4-1 to TRBJ2-2, with 14 bases aligning to TRBD2. This CDR3 is built from 17 residues. The V gene's germline CDR1 is MGHRA and CDR2 YSYEKL. The junction had 9 bases not matched to a gene; V was cut back by 6 bases and J by 6 bases. The CDR3 sequence: CASSPTSGRAGAGELFF. CDR3 DNA sequence: TGCGCCAGCAGTCCGACTAGCGGGAGGGCCGGGGCCGGGGAGCTGTTTTTT.

V is TRBV27 and J is TRBJ2-1, with TRBD2 as a possible D gene (5 bases). V lost 5 bases and J lost 4, with 18 bases in between. The CDR3 length is 16 residues. Germline CDR1 is MNHEY and CDR2 is SMNVEV (reference sequence). CDR3 residues: CASSPTEDLLYNEQFF. The CDR3 DNA reads as TGTGCCAGCAGTCCGACGGAGGACCTCTTATACAATGAGCAGTTCTTC.

The rearrangement joins TRBV5-6 to TRBJ2-7, with TRBD1 matching 7 bases. This CDR3 comprises 16 residues. Per the germline V gene, CDR1 is SGHDT and CDR2 is YYEEEE. J lost 0 bases, V lost 4 bases, and 10 bases had no gene match. CDR3 loop: CASSTLGQFSSYEQYF. As DNA, the CDR3 is TGTGCCAGCAGCACCCTGGGACAGTTTAGCTCCTACGAGCAGTACTTC.

CDR3 coding DNA: TGTGCCAGTAGTGAGGGACAGGGGATCTACGAGCAGTACTTC. Translating gives CASSEGQGIYEQYF. The rearrangement links TRBV19 to TRBJ2-7; 10 nucleotides align to TRBD1. The CDR3 contains 14 residues. Per the germline V gene, CDR1 is LNHDA and CDR2 is SQIVND (reference sequence). The trim removed 5 bases at V and 3 bases at J, leaving 4 bases unmatched.

The CDR3, as DNA: TGTGCCAGCAGCTTATGGGCGGAAGAGACCCAGTACTTC. It is translated as CASSLWAEETQYF. The chain has TRBV7-9 and TRBJ2-5, with no clear D. V gave up 2 bases and J gave up 3 bases, with 7 bases separating them. The CDR3 spans 13 residues. The germline V gene has CDR1 SEHNR and CDR2 FQNEAQ (reference sequence).

The chain has TRBV30 and TRBJ2-3; TRBD1 might be the D (5 bases). Deletions cut 4 bases from V and 4 bases from J, with 9 bases between. Germline CDR1 is GTSNPN and CDR2 is SVGIG (reference sequence). The CDR3 totals 12 residues. The DNA for the CDR3 is TGTGCCTGGAAGGGGATCGCAGATACGCAGTATTTT. Translating it yields CAWKGIADTQYF.

The CDR3 bases are TGCGCCAGCAGCTTGGGGACTAGCGGGAGGGATGAGCAGTTCTTC. Translating it yields CASSLGTSGRDEQFF. The V call is TRBV5-1, the J call TRBJ2-1, with TRBD2 identical over 15 bases. Germline values: CDR1 SGHRS, CDR2 YFSETQ. The CDR3 covers 15 residues. V dropped 0 bases and J dropped 8; count of bases not matched to a gene: 0.

The rearrangement links TRBV19 to TRBJ2-5; no clear D gene. Germline CDR1 LNHDA, CDR2 SQIVND (reference sequence). The CDR3 is 13 amino acids. Trimming removed 3 bases from V and 5 bases from J, with 10 bases in between. This CDR3 is CASSIMGRETQYF. For the CDR3, the DNA is TGTGCCAGTAGTATCATGGGCCGGGAGACCCAGTACTTC.

Details on this clone: Relative to the germline gene, one junction end is altered; a read error may explain this. The rearrangement joins TRBV11-2 to TRBJ2-7, with 8 bases identical to TRBD1. The CDR3 consists of 15 residues. Germline V gene data show CDR1 as SGHAT and CDR2 as FQNNGV. The CDR3 DNA reads as TGTGCCAACAGCTTAGTGGCGCAGGGGGCTTACGAGCAGTACTTC. Translating gives CANSLVAQGAYEQYF.

This chain uses TRBV19 with TRBJ2-1; TRBD2 matches at 14 bases. V lost 6 bases to trimming and J lost 8 bases; unmatched junction nucleotides: 12. This CDR3 has 17 residues. CDR1 is LNHDA and CDR2 is SQIVND in the germline V gene (reference sequence). CDR3 amino acids: CASSLHSRLAGGDEQFF. The CDR3 coding sequence is TGTGCCAGTAGCCTGCACTCGAGACTAGCGGGAGGGGATGAGCAGTTCTTC.

V usage is TRBV7-9 and J usage is TRBJ2-5, with 9 bases aligning to TRBD1. The CDR3 totals 15 residues. Germline assignment: CDR1 SEHNR and CDR2 FQNEAQ (reference sequence). V trimming: 7 bases; J trimming: 4 bases; junction bases outside the gene matches: 10. Here the CDR3 reads CASTTGGPWRETQYF. In DNA form, the CDR3 reads TGTGCCAGCACCACAGGGGGCCCCTGGAGAGAGACCCAGTACTTC.

The CDR3 is CASSPTAGSNYGYTF. CDR3 coding DNA: TGCGCCAGCAGCCCGACGGCGGGAAGTAACTATGGCTACACCTTC. The chain is built from TRBV5-1 and TRBJ1-2, with D uncertain. The V gene lost 4 bases and the J gene lost 1 base, with 14 bases spanning the gap. Per germline, CDR1 SGHRS and CDR2 YFSETQ. The CDR3 has 15 residues. Supplemented by reference TRBV5-1 and TRBJ1-2, the full variable domain reads KAGVTQTPRYLIKTRGQQVTLSCSPISGHRSVSWYQQTPGQGLQFLFEYFSETQRNKGNFPGRFSGRQFSNSRSEMNVSTLELGDSALYLCASSPTAGSNYGYTFGSGTRLTVV.

This clone has just a few counts. An end of the junction does not agree with germline; a read error may underlie this. The chain recombines TRBV29-1 with TRBJ2-7; 8 bases are shared with TRBD1. This CDR3 region has 13 residues. Germline V gene sequence: CDR1 SQVTM, CDR2 ANQGSEA. The CDR3 coding sequence is TGCAGCGTGGAAGGACAGGGTCTTTACGAGCAGTACTTC. Translation: CSVEGQGLYEQYF.

The chain links TRBV14 to TRBJ1-4, with TRBD1 matching over 8 bases. Germline values: CDR1 SGHDN, CDR2 FVKESK. The CDR3 is made up of 15 amino acids. The V gene end was trimmed by 1 base and the J gene end by 7 bases; junction bases not matched to a gene: 5. This chain's CDR3 is CASSQAGQGAEKLFF. The CDR3 DNA reads TGTGCCAGCAGCCAAGCAGGTCAGGGGGCTGAAAAACTGTTTTTT.

The chain links TRBV4-2 to TRBJ2-3, with a weak D call TRBD2 (6 bases). The CDR3 spans 15 residues. Per the germline V gene, CDR1 is LGHNA and CDR2 is YNFKEQ. V was pared by 0 bases and J by 8 bases, with 15 bases between. CDR3 in DNA: TGTGCCAGCAGCCAAGATGGAGGGAGACCTTCTACGCAGTATTTT. It yields the protein CASSQDGGRPSTQYF.

As to this clone: Different DNA sequences within this sample yield the same CDR3. V and J are TRBV5-6 and TRBJ2-7, with 9 bases fitting TRBD1. This CDR3 contains 13 residues. J gave up 4 bases and V 3 bases, and 2 bases lay outside the gene matches. Germline assignment: CDR1 SGHDT and CDR2 YYEEEE. In DNA form, the CDR3 reads TGTGCCAGCAGCTCGGGACAGGGATACGAGCAGTACTTC. This gives the protein CASSSGQGYEQYF.

This clone appeared once. V and J are TRBV27 and TRBJ2-7; 9 nucleotides match TRBD1. CDR1 MNHEY and CDR2 SMNVEV come from the germline V gene (reference sequence). Trimming at V came to 2 bases and at J to 2 bases, leaving 1 base not matched to a gene. The length of the CDR3 is 14 residues. The CDR3 reads CASSLDRGAYEQYF. Here the CDR3 DNA reads TGTGCCAGCAGTTTAGACAGGGGGGCCTACGAGCAGTACTTC.

The chain carries TRBV7-9 and TRBJ2-1; 7 nucleotides line up with TRBD1. In germline, CDR1 is SEHNR, CDR2 FQNEAQ (reference sequence). V lost 5 bases and J lost 0; bases outside the gene matches: 7. This CDR3 spans 16 amino acids. This CDR3 is CASSNHRGSSYNEQFF. CDR3 bases: TGTGCCAGCAGCAACCACAGGGGCAGCTCCTACAATGAGCAGTTCTTC.

The chain recombines TRBV28 with TRBJ1-1; a possible D gene is TRBD1 (5 bases). V dropped 7 bases and J dropped 1 base, with 13 bases sitting between them. The CDR3 loop spans 14 amino acids. CDR1 MDHEN and CDR2 SYDVKM come from the germline V gene. The CDR3 protein is CASKWGRENTEAFF. CDR3 DNA sequence: TGTGCCAGCAAGTGGGGACGGGAGAACACTGAAGCTTTCTTT.

Here the CDR3 DNA reads TGCGCCAGCAGCCAAGTGCGGGAGGGCCTGGATACGCAGTATTTT. Encoded protein: CASSQVREGLDTQYF. J is TRBJ2-3 and V is TRBV4-3; 9 bases align to TRBD2. The length of the CDR3 is 15 residues. Per germline, CDR1 LGHNA and CDR2 YSLEER. Trimming cost V 1 base and J 6 bases; bases outside gene matches: 5.

The J gene is TRBJ2-5, the V gene TRBV19, with 8 positions matching TRBD2. Losses at the gene ends were 7 bases for V and 4 bases for J; bases not matched to a gene: 8. Germline V gene lookup returns CDR1 LNHDA and CDR2 SQIVND (reference sequence). The CDR3 contains 14 residues. The CDR3 reads CASNTGGWLETQYF. The CDR3 nucleotides read TGTGCCAGTAATACGGGAGGGTGGTTAGAGACCCAGTACTTC. Full variable domain (missing parts from reference TRBV19 and TRBJ2-5): DGGITQSPKYLFRKEGQNVTLSCEQNLNHDAMYWYRQDPGQGLRLIYYSQIVNDFQKGDIAEGYSVSREKKESFPLTVTSAQKNPTAFYLCASNTGGWLETQYFGPGTRLLVL.